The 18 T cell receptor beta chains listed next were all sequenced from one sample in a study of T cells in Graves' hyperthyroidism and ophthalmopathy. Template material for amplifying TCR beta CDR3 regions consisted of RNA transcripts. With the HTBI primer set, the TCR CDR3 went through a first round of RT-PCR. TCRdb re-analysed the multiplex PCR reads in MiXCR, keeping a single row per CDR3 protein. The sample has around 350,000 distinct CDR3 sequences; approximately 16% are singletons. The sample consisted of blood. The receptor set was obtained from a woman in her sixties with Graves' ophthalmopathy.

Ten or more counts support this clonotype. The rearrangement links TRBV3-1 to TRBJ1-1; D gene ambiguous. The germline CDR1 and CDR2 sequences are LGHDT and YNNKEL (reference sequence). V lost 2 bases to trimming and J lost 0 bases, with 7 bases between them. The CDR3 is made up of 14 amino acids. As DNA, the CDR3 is TGTGCCAGCAGCCAATCCTATTTGAACACTGAAGCTTTCTTT. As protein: CASSQSYLNTEAFF.

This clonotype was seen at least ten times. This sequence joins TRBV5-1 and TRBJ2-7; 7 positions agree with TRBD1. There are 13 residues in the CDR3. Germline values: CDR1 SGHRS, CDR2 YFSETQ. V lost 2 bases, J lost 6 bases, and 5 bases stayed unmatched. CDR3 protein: CASSLRQGFEQYF. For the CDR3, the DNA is TGCGCCAGCAGCTTACGACAGGGTTTCGAGCAGTACTTC.

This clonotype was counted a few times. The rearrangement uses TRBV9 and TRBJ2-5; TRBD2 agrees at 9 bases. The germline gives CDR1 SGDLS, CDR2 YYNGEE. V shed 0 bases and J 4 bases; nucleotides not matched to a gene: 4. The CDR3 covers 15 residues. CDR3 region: CASSVGGRAPETQYF. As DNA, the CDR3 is TGTGCCAGCAGCGTAGGCGGGAGGGCCCCAGAGACCCAGTACTTC.

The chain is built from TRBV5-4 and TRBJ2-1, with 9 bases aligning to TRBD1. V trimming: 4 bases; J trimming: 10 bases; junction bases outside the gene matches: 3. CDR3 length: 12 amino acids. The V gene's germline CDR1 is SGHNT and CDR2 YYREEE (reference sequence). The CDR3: CASSAGTGEQFF. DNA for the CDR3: TGTGCCAGCAGCGCCGGGACAGGGGAGCAGTTCTTC.

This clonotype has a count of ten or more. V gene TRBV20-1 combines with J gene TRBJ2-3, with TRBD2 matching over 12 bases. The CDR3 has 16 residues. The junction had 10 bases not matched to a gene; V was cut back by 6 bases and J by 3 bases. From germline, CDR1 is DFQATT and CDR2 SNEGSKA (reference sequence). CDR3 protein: CSAQGMTSGRTDTQYF. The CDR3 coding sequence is TGCAGTGCGCAAGGGATGACTAGCGGGAGAACAGATACGCAGTATTTT.

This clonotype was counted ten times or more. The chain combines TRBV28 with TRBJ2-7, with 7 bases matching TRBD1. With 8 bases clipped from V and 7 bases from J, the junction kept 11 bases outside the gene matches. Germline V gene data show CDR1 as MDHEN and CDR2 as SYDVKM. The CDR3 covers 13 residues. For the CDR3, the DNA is TGTGCCAGCTGGCCCACAGGGGTTCGGGAGCAGTACTTC. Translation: CASWPTGVREQYF.

The CDR3 sequence is CASPPSPMGGQGESGANVLTF. CDR3 nucleotide sequence: TGTGCCAGCCCCCCTTCCCCCATGGGGGGACAGGGCGAATCTGGGGCCAACGTCCTGACTTTC. The V call is TRBV7-9, the J call TRBJ2-6; 9 bases map to TRBD1. CDR1 and CDR2 (germline): SEHNR, FQNEAQ (reference sequence). V lost 8 bases and J lost 1; bases outside the gene matches: 21. The CDR3 has 21 residues.

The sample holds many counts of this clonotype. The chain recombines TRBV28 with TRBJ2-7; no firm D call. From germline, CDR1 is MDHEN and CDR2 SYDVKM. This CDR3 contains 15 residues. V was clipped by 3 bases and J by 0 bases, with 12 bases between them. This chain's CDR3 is CASSLFRETSYEQYF. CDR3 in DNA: TGTGCCAGCAGTTTGTTTAGGGAAACCTCCTACGAGCAGTACTTC.

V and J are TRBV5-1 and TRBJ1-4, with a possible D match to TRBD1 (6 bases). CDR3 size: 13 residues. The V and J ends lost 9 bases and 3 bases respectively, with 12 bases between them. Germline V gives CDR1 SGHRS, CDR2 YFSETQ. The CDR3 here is CATRDTANEKLFF. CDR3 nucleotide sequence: TGCGCCACCCGGGACACCGCTAATGAAAAACTGTTTTTT.

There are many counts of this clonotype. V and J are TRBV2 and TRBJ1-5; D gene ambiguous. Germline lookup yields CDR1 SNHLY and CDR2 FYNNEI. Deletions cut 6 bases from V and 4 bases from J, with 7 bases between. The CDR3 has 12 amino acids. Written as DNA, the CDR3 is TGTGCCAGCAGCGTCGGGAATCAGCCCCAGCATTTT. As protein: CASSVGNQPQHF.

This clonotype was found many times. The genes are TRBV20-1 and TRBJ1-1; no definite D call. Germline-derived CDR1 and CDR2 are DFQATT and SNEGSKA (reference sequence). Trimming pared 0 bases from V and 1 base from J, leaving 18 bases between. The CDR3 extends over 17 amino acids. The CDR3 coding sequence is TGCAGTGCTAGAGATATTCATCGTCGGGCGGGGAACACTGAAGCTTTCTTT. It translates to CSARDIHRRAGNTEAFF.

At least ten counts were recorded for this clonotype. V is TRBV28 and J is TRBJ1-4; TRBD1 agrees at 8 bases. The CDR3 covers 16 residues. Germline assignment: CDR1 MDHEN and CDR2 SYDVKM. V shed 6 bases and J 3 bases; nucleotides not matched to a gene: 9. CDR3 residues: CASSTGQAEANEKLFF. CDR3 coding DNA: TGTGCCAGCAGCACGGGACAGGCAGAAGCTAATGAAAAACTGTTTTTT.

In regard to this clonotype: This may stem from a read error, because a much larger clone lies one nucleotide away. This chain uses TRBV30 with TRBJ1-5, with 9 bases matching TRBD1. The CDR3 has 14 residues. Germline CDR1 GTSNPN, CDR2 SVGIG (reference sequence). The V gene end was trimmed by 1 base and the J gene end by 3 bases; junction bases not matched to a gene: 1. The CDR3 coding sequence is TGTGCCTGGAGTGGGACAGGGGACAATCAGCCCCAGCATTTT. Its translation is CAWSGTGDNQPQHF.

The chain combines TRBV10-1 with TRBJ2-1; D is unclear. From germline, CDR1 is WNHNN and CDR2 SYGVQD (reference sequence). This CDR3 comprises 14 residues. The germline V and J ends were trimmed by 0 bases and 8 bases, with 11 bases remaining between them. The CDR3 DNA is TGCGCCAGCAGTGAGTCAGTTCCCTCCGATGAGCAGTTCTTC. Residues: CASSESVPSDEQFF.

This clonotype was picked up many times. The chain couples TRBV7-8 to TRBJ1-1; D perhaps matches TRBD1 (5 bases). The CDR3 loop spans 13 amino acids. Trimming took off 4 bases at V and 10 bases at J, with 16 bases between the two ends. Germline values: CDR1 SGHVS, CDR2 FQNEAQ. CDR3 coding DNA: TGTGCCAGCAGCTCCGGACACCCCCGGGGAGCTTTCTTT. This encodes CASSSGHPRGAFF.

CDR3 in DNA: TGCAGTGCCCAGCGGGGCGGGAGTCTCTCCTACGAGCAGTACTTC. Amino acid sequence: CSAQRGGSLSYEQYF. The V and J genes are TRBV20-1 and TRBJ2-7; 7 bases map to TRBD2. V trimming: 6 bases; J trimming: 0 bases; junction bases outside the gene matches: 11. The CDR3 runs to 15 residues. The germline V gene has CDR1 DFQATT and CDR2 SNEGSKA (reference sequence).

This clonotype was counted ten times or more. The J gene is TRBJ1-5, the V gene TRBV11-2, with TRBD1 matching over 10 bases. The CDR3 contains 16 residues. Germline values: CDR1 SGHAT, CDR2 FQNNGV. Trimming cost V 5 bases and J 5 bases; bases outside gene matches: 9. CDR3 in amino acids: CASSPGTGAYDQPQHF. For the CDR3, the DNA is TGTGCCAGCAGCCCGGGGACAGGGGCGTACGATCAGCCCCAGCATTTT.

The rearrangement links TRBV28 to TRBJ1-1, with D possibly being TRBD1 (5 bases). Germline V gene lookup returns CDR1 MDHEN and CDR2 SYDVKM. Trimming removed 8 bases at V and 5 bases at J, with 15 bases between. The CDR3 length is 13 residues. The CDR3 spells CASSSPGGTEAFF. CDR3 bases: TGTGCCAGCTCCTCCCCGGGGGGGACTGAAGCTTTCTTT.